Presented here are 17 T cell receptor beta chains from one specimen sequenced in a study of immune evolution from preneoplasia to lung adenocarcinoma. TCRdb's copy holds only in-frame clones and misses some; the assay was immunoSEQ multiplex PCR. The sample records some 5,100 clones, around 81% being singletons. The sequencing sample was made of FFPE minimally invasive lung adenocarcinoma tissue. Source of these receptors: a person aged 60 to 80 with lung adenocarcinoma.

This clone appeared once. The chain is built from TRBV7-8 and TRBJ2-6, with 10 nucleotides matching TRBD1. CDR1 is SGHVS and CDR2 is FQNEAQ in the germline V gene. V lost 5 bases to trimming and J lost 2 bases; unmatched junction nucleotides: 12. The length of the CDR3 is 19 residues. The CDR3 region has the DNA TGTGCCAGCAGCCGAAGCCGGGGACAGGGGACGGCTGGGGCCAACGTCCTGACTTTC. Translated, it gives CASSRSRGQGTAGANVLTF.

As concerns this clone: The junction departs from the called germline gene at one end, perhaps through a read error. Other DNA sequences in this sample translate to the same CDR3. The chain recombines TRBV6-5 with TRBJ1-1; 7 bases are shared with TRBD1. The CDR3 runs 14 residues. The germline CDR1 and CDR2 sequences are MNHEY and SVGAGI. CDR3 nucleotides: TGTGCCAGCAGAAAAGGGGGCAAGAACACTGAAGCCTTCTTT. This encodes CASRKGGKNTEAFF.

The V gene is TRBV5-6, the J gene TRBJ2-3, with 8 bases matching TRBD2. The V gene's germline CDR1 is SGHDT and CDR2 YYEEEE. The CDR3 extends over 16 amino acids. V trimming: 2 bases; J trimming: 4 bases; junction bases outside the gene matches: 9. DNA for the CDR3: TGTGCCAGCAGCTTTAGGTTAAGCGGGAGCGCAGATACGCAGTATTTT. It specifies CASSFRLSGSADTQYF.

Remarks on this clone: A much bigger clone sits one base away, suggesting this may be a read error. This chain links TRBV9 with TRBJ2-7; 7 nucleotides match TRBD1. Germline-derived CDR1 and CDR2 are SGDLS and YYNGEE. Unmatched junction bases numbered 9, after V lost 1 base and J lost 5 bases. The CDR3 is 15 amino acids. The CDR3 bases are TGTGCCAGCAGCGTATTCGCACAGGGGAATGACGAGCAGTACTTC. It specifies CASSVFAQGNDEQYF.

The CDR3 bases are TGTGCCAGCAGCCCCTCCCGGCGGGGCGAGCAGTACTTC. The encoded protein is CASSPSRRGEQYF. The chain carries TRBV11-3 and TRBJ2-7, with D possibly matching TRBD2 (6 bases). The germline V and J ends were trimmed by 5 bases and 6 bases, with 14 bases remaining between them. The CDR3 loop spans 13 amino acids. Looked up from germline, CDR1 is SGHNT and CDR2 is YENEEA.

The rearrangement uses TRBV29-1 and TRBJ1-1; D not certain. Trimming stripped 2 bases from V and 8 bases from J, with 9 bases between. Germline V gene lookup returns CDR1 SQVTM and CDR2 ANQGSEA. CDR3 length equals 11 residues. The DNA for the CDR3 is TGCAGCGTTGAACGCAACAGAGAAGCTTTCTTT. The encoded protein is CSVERNREAFF.

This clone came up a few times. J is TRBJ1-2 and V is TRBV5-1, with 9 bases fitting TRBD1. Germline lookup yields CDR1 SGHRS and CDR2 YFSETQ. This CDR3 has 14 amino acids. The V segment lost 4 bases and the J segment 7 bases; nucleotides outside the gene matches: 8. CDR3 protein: CASSHGTGSSGYTF. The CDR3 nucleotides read TGCGCCAGCAGCCACGGGACAGGGTCTTCTGGCTACACCTTC.

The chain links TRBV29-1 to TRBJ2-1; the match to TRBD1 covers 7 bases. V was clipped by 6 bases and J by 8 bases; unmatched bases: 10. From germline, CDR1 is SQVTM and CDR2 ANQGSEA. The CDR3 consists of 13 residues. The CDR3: CSVTGTEGYEQFF. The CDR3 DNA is TGCAGCGTAACCGGGACAGAGGGCTATGAGCAGTTCTTC.

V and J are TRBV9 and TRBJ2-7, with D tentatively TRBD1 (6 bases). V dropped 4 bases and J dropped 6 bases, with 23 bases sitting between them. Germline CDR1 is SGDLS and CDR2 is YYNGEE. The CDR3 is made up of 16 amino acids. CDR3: CASSFNRDNPVPEQYF. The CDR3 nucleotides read TGTGCCAGCAGCTTCAATCGGGACAACCCTGTCCCCGAGCAGTACTTC.

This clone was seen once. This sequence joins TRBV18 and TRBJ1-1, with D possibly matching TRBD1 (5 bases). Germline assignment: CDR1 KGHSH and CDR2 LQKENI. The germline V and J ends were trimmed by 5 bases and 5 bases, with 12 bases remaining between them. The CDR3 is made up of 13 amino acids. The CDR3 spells CASSGLGGTEAFF. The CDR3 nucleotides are TGTGCCAGCTCAGGACTCGGGGGGACTGAAGCTTTCTTT.

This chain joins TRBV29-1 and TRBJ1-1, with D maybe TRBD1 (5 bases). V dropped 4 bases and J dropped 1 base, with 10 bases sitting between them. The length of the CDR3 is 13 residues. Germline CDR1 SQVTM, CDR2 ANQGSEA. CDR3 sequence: CSVGKTGNTEAFF. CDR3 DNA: TGCAGCGTTGGGAAAACAGGGAACACTGAAGCTTTCTTT.

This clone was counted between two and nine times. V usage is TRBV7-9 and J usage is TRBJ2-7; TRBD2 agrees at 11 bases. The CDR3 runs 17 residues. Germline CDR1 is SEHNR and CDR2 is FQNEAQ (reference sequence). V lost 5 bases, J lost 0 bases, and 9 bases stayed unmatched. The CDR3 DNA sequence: TGTGCCAGCAGCCCCCGGACTAGCGGGTCCTACTCCTACGAGCAGTACTTC. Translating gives CASSPRTSGSYSYEQYF.

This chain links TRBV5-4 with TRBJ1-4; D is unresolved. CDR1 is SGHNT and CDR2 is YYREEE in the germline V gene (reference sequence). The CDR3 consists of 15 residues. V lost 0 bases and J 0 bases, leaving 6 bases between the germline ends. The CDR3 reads CASSLGAATNEKLFF. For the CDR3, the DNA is TGTGCCAGCAGCTTGGGGGCTGCAACTAATGAAAAACTGTTTTTT.

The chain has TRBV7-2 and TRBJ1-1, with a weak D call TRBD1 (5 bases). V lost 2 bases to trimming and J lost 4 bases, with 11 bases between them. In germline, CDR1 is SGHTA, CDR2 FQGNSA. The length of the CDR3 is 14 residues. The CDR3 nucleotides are TGTGCCAGCAGCTTAATCAGGAGGGGCACTGAAGCTTTCTTT. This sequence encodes CASSLIRRGTEAFF.

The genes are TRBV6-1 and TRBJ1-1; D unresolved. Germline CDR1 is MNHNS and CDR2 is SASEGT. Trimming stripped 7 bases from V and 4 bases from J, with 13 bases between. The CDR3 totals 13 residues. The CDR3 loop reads CASNVGFRTEAFF. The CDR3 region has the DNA TGTGCCAGCAATGTAGGTTTTCGCACTGAAGCTTTCTTT.

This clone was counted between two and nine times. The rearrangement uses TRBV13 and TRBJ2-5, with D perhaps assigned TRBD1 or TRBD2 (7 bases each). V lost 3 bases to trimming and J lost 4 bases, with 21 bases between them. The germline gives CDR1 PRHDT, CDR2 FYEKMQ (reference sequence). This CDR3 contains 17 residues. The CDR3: CASSFQGEGPRRETQYF. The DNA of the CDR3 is TGTGCCAGCAGCTTTCAGGGGGAGGGACCTCGCCGAGAGACCCAGTACTTC.

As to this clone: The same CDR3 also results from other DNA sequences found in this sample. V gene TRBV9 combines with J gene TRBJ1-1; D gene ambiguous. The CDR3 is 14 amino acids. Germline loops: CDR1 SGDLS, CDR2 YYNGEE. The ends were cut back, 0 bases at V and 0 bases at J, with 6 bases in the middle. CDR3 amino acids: CASSVDPLNTEAFF. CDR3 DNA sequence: TGTGCCAGCAGCGTAGATCCCTTGAACACTGAAGCTTTCTTT.